These T cell receptor beta chains were read from a single sample in a study of identical twins. TCRdb fed the 5' RACE reads into MiXCR, producing one record per CDR3 protein. Among some 590,000 distinct CDR3 sequences listed, approximately 10% were seen once. These data were also filed under a second study, of yellow fever vaccine responses in identical twins.

Specimen: PBMCs. These receptors all stem from a woman between 18 and 29 years old in good health. CDR3s include the opening cysteine and the closing phenylalanine or tryptophan. Each record gives: V gene, J gene, D gene, clone size, CDR3 DNA, CDR3 protein. The D gene is left open where the match is weak. Clone size, where shown, is once, few, many, or a class for clones that have expanded.

TRBV2	TRBJ2-7	NA	many	TGTGCCAGCAGTCTGTCGACTGACACACTCTCCTACGAGCAGTACTTC	CASSLSTDTLSYEQYF
TRBV29-1	TRBJ1-3	NA	many	TGCAGCGTTACAATCAGGGCGCCTGGAAACACCATATATTTT	CSVTIRAPGNTIYF
TRBV5-1	TRBJ2-3	NA	NA	TGCGCCAGCACTTTCAGGGATGTTGATACGCAGTATTTT	CASTFRDVDTQYF
TRBV9	TRBJ2-2	NA	few	TGTGCCAGCAGCGTGGGGGACCATTACACCGGGGAGCTGTTTTTT	CASSVGDHYTGELFF
TRBV5-8	TRBJ1-5	NA	many	TGTGCCAGCAGTTTCCGAGGGAAAACCAGCAATCAGCCCCAGCATTTT	CASSFRGKTSNQPQHF
TRBV5-6	TRBJ2-7	TRBD2	NA	TGTGCCAGCAGACAAAGCGGGAGAACCTACGAGCAGTACTTC	CASRQSGRTYEQYF
TRBV11-2	TRBJ2-5	NA	few	TGTGCCAGCAGCTTCCCACCGGGTGTTCAAGAGACCCAGTACTTC	CASSFPPGVQETQYF
TRBV12-3/TRBV12-4	TRBJ2-3	TRBD2	NA	TGTGCCAGCAGTTTAGCCAGCGGGGGGGCTGAAGATACGCAGTATTTT	CASSLASGGAEDTQYF
TRBV7-9	TRBJ1-2	NA	NA	TGTGCCAGCAGCTTAGCTACCAACTATTATGGCTACACCTTC	CASSLATNYYGYTF
TRBV7-2	TRBJ2-3	NA	many	TGTGCCAGCAGCCAGGGACTCGCTTACACAGATACGCAGTATTTT	CASSQGLAYTDTQYF
TRBV19	TRBJ2-1	TRBD1	few	TGTGCCAGTAAGCGACAGGGGGCTGCCGATGAGCAGTTCTTC	CASKRQGAADEQFF
TRBV28	TRBJ2-6	NA	many	TGTGCCAGCAGTCCTTCAGGGAGGCCACTTGCTGGGGCCAACGTCCTGACTTTC	CASSPSGRPLAGANVLTF
TRBV6-4	TRBJ2-1	NA	NA	TGTGCCAGCCCCCACCGGGAGTTTAGGCGCGATGAGCAGTTCTTC	CASPHREFRRDEQFF
TRBV4-3	TRBJ2-5	NA	NA	TGCGCCAGCAGCCCCACTAAGTGGTCAGAAGAGACCCAGTACTTC	CASSPTKWSEETQYF
TRBV2	TRBJ2-1	NA	few	TGTGCCAGCAGACTTCCAGGGGAGAGGGAGCAGTTCTTC	CASRLPGEREQFF
TRBV6-5	TRBJ2-1	TRBD1	few	TGTGCCAGCAGTTACTCGATTTCCGGGACAGGGATGGGGGAGCAGTTCTTC	CASSYSISGTGMGEQFF
TRBV15	TRBJ2-2	NA	NA	TGTGCCACCAGCAGAGAATTGCCCCTATCGGACACCGGGGAGCTGTTTTTT	CATSRELPLSDTGELFF
TRBV4-3	TRBJ2-7	NA	NA	TGCGCCAGCAGCCAAGATAAGACAGGTCTCTACGAGCAGTACTTC	CASSQDKTGLYEQYF
TRBV7-2	TRBJ2-7	NA	few	TGTGCCAGCAGCCGTATAGCGGAAAGCTCCTACGAGCAGTACTTC	CASSRIAESSYEQYF
TRBV6-2/TRBV6-3	TRBJ2-1	NA	few	TGTGCCAGCAGTTACTCCAGGGGGGCGCCGTACGGGAGTGAGCAGTTCTTC	CASSYSRGAPYGSEQFF
TRBV6-1	TRBJ1-2	NA	NA	TGTGCCAGCAGTGAACCAGGCTTTAACTATGGCTACACCTTC	CASSEPGFNYGYTF
TRBV11-2	TRBJ2-1	TRBD2	many	TGTGCCAGCAGCTTAGTTGGGGGAGGGAGCGGATTCTACAATGAGCAGTTCTTC	CASSLVGGGSGFYNEQFF
TRBV2	TRBJ2-1	TRBD2	once	TGTGCCAGCAGTGAAGAAGGGCTAGCGGGATCATTC	CASSEEGLAGSF
TRBV4-1	TRBJ2-1	TRBD1	few	TGCGCCAGCAGCCAAGACATGGGACAGGGGGCCTACAATGAGCAGTTCTTC	CASSQDMGQGAYNEQFF
TRBV20-1	TRBJ2-7	NA	once	TGCAGTGCTAGAGACCACAGGGGAGGATACGAGCAGTACTTC	CSARDHRGGYEQYF
TRBV29-1	TRBJ2-1	NA	many	TGCAGCGTTGACAGGCGGGGTTACAATGAGCAGTTCTTC	CSVDRRGYNEQFF
TRBV15	TRBJ2-7	TRBD1	NA	TGTGCCACCAGGAAGGGACAGGGTATCTACGAGCAGTACTTC	CATRKGQGIYEQYF
TRBV15	TRBJ1-5	NA	NA	TGTGCCACCAGCAGAAATCAGTATCAGCCCCAGCATTTT	CATSRNQYQPQHF
TRBV30	TRBJ2-3	NA	NA	TGTGCCTTAAGAATGGACTTCACAGATACGCAGTATTTT	CALRMDFTDTQYF
TRBV6-2/TRBV6-3	TRBJ2-3	TRBD2	NA	TGTGCCAGCAGCCCCGGACTAGCTCGCACAGATACGCAGTATTTT	CASSPGLARTDTQYF
TRBV7-2	TRBJ2-3	NA	few	TGTGCCAGCGCAGCATCGGGGTTCCGAAGCACAGATACGCAGTATTTT	CASAASGFRSTDTQYF
TRBV25-1	TRBJ1-6	TRBD1	NA	TGTGCCAGCATAGGACAGGCTTATAATTCACCCCTCCACTTT	CASIGQAYNSPLHF
TRBV5-8	TRBJ2-7	NA	many	TGTGCCAGCGAAACGGGTTACCTGAGCTCCTACGAGCAGTACTTC	CASETGYLSSYEQYF
TRBV5-1	TRBJ2-7	TRBD1	NA	TGCGCCAGCAGGACCGGGACAGGGTTTGTCGAGCAGTACTTC	CASRTGTGFVEQYF
TRBV20-1	TRBJ2-7	NA	few	TGCAGTGCTAGGACCACTACCTACGAGCAGTACTTC	CSARTTTYEQYF
TRBV4-3	TRBJ1-5	NA	many	TGCGCCAGCAGCCAGTCCCGGGGTCAGCCCCAGCATTTT	CASSQSRGQPQHF
TRBV7-2	TRBJ1-4	TRBD1	few	TGTGCCAGCAGCTTAGATGCAGGGGGGGCTGAAAAACTGTTTTTT	CASSLDAGGAEKLFF
TRBV28	TRBJ2-7	TRBD1	NA	TGTGCCAGCAGTTTATCGGGGTTGAGGGACAGCTCCTACGAGCAGTACTTC	CASSLSGLRDSSYEQYF
TRBV6-2/TRBV6-3	TRBJ1-5	NA	few	TGTGCCAGCAATTTTTACAGTGGCCAGCCCCAGCATTTT	CASNFYSGQPQHF
TRBV20-1	TRBJ2-1	NA	many	TGCAGTGCCGCGGGCTCCTTGCGTTTCCACAATGAGCAGTTCTTC	CSAAGSLRFHNEQFF
TRBV4-3	TRBJ2-1	NA	many	TGCGCCAGCACCGAAGACTTGTCCTCCTACAATGAGCAGTTCTTC	CASTEDLSSYNEQFF
TRBV29-1	TRBJ1-2	NA	few	TGCAGCGTTGAAGATCGGATGGGAGGCGGCTATGGCTACACCTTC	CSVEDRMGGGYGYTF
TRBV6-2/TRBV6-3	TRBJ2-3	TRBD2	few	TGTGCCAGCACCCACTCGACTAGCGCTGCAGATACGCAGTATTTT	CASTHSTSAADTQYF
TRBV20-1	TRBJ1-1	TRBD1	few	TGCAGGGGGGAACAGGGGGCGGTCGGGACTGAAGCTTTCTTT	CRGEQGAVGTEAFF
TRBV7-8	TRBJ2-7	NA	NA	TGTGCCAGCAGCAACGACAAAGTCGAGCAGTACTTC	CASSNDKVEQYF
TRBV20-1	TRBJ2-5	NA	NA	TGCAGTGCTAGAGATCTGACAGAGTACCAGGAGACCCAGTACTTC	CSARDLTEYQETQYF
TRBV12-3/TRBV12-4	TRBJ2-7	NA	few	TGTGCCAGCAGTCATATGCACGAGCAGTACTTC	CASSHMHEQYF
TRBV7-9	TRBJ2-7	NA	NA	TGTGCCAGCAGCTACAGAAAAGACAGGCTCACGTACGAGCAGTACTTC	CASSYRKDRLTYEQYF
TRBV7-2	TRBJ2-5	TRBD2	few	TGTGCCAGCAGCTCGGGGACTAGCGGGAGGGCTGGGGAGACCCAGTACTTC	CASSSGTSGRAGETQYF
TRBV7-2	TRBJ2-7	TRBD1	NA	TGTGCCAGCAGCTTATTCGAGGGGGCACAATACGAGCAGTACTTC	CASSLFEGAQYEQYF
TRBV4-2	TRBJ2-7	TRBD1	NA	TGTGCCAGCAGCCAAGCCTCCGGGACAGGGTCCGACGAGCAGTACTTC	CASSQASGTGSDEQYF
TRBV24-1	TRBJ2-3	TRBD2	many	TGTGCCACCAGTGACCCGGGACTAGCGGGGACAGATACGCAGTATTTT	CATSDPGLAGTDTQYF
TRBV7-2	TRBJ2-7	NA	NA	TGTGCCAGCAGCCCGCAAGCAGCTACCTACGAGCAGTACTTC	CASSPQAATYEQYF
TRBV7-2	TRBJ2-3	NA	NA	TGTGCCAGCAGCGACGGGATTGGCAGGGTCACAGATACGCAGTATTTT	CASSDGIGRVTDTQYF
TRBV5-1	TRBJ2-7	NA	NA	TGCGCCACCACGGAAGATCTTAGCTCCTACGAGCAGTACTTC	CATTEDLSSYEQYF
TRBV7-2	TRBJ2-3	TRBD2	NA	TGTGCCAGCAGCTTACCCTTGAGCGGGGGGCCCACAGATACGCAGTATTTT	CASSLPLSGGPTDTQYF
TRBV20-1	TRBJ2-7	NA	many	TGCAGTGCTAGTTCCGGACTCAACCCAACCTACGAGCAGTACTTC	CSASSGLNPTYEQYF